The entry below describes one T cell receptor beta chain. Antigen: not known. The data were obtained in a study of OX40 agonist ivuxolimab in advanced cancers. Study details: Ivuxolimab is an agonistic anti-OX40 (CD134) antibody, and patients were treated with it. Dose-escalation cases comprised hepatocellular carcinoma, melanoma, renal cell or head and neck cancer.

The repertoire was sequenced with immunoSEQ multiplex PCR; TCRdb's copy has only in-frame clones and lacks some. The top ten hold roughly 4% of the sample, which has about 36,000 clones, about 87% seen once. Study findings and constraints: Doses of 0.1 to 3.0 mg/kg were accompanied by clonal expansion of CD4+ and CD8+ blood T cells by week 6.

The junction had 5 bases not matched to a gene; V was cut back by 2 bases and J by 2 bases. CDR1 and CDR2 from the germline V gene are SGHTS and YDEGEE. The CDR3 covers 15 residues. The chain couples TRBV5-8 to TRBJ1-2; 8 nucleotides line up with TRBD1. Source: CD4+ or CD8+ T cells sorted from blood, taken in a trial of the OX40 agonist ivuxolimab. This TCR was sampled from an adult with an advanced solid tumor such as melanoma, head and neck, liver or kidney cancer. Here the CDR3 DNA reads TGTGCCAGCAGCTTCGGGGACAGGCTGAACTATGGCTACACCTTC. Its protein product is CASSFGDRLNYGYTF.